Listed below are T cell receptor beta chains from one sample, sequenced in a study of identical twins. TCRdb used MiXCR to reprocess the 5' RACE reads, holding one entry per CDR3 protein. The sample includes some 790,000 distinct CDR3 sequences, 15% to 20% seen only once; the top ten take about an eighth. This same sample was also part of a study on T cells expressing NK-cell markers.

The sequenced material came from PBMCs. The receptors derive from a woman under 30 in good health. CDR3s include the opening cysteine and the closing phenylalanine or tryptophan. D genes are given only for firm matches. A row's size may be missing; if present it is once, few, many or a size class.

v_call	clone_size	j_call	d_call	cdr3_aa	cdr3_nt
TRBV20-1	.	TRBJ1-5	.	CSAGGGNQPQHF	TGCAGTGCCGGCGGGGGGAATCAGCCCCAGCATTTT
TRBV20-1	many	TRBJ2-3	TRBD2	CSARLAGADTQYF	TGCAGTGCTAGACTAGCGGGAGCAGATACGCAGTATTTT
TRBV5-1	.	TRBJ1-6	.	CASSLAGGSLNSPLHF	TGCGCCAGCAGCTTGGCTGGGGGATCTCTTAATTCACCCCTCCACTTT
TRBV11-2	.	TRBJ2-1	TRBD2	CASSLVPGLAGPYNEQFF	TGTGCCAGCAGCTTAGTCCCTGGACTAGCAGGCCCCTACAATGAGCAGTTCTTC
TRBV11-2	.	TRBJ2-1	TRBD2	CASSPRRGGPYNEQFF	TGTGCCAGCAGCCCTAGGCGGGGGGGCCCCTACAATGAGCAGTTCTTC
TRBV27	few	TRBJ2-7	TRBD1	CASSPDRVLYEQYF	TGTGCCAGCAGCCCTGACAGGGTACTCTACGAGCAGTACTTC
TRBV12-3/TRBV12-4	few	TRBJ2-1	.	CASSGGGTGGREQFF	TGTGCCAGCAGTGGGGGCGGTACGGGAGGACGAGAGCAGTTCTTC
TRBV7-9	few	TRBJ1-2	.	CASSLVQQGLNYGYTF	TGTGCCAGCAGCTTAGTTCAACAGGGCCTTAACTATGGCTACACCTTC
TRBV4-2	few	TRBJ1-1	.	CASSQGPGLGTTFF	TGTGCCAGCAGCCAAGGTCCAGGCTTAGGGACGACTTTCTTT
TRBV6-5	few	TRBJ2-3	.	CASSYLSGDKKDTQYF	TGTGCCAGCAGTTATCTCTCCGGGGACAAAAAAGATACGCAGTATTTT
TRBV7-6	.	TRBJ2-5	.	CASSLGTDYQETQYF	TGTGCCAGCAGCTTAGGGACAGATTACCAAGAGACCCAGTACTTC
TRBV9	.	TRBJ1-1	.	CASSVEPMNTEAFF	TGTGCCAGCAGCGTAGAACCGATGAACACTGAAGCTTTCTTT
TRBV20-1	many	TRBJ1-6	TRBD1	CSAKGTGGNSPLHF	TGCAGTGCTAAAGGGACAGGGGGAAATTCACCCCTCCACTTT
TRBV6-5	.	TRBJ2-1	.	CASSYGRISYNEQFF	TGTGCCAGCAGTTACGGACGAATATCCTACAATGAGCAGTTCTTC
TRBV3-1	.	TRBJ2-7	.	CASSQLRDSSYEQYF	TGTGCCAGCAGCCAACTCCGGGACTCATCCTACGAGCAGTACTTC
TRBV20-1	many	TRBJ2-1	TRBD2	CSAPDERGAYNEQFF	TGCAGTGCCCCAGATGAGCGGGGGGCCTACAATGAGCAGTTCTTC
TRBV12-3/TRBV12-4	few	TRBJ1-1	.	CASSPERNTEAFF	TGTGCCAGCAGTCCTGAAAGGAACACTGAAGCTTTCTTT
TRBV5-6	.	TRBJ2-2	.	CASSPGGRETGELFF	TGTGCCAGCAGCCCTGGGGGCAGAGAAACCGGGGAGCTGTTTTTT
TRBV4-3	once	TRBJ2-7	TRBD2	CASSRGLAGNEQYF	TGCGCCAGCAGCCGAGGACTAGCGGGAAACGAGCAGTACTTC
TRBV5-6	.	TRBJ2-7	.	CASSLGRAHEQYF	TGTGCCAGCAGCTTGGGCAGGGCGCACGAGCAGTACTTC
TRBV12-3/TRBV12-4	few	TRBJ1-1	.	CASSLMDGGNEAFF	TGTGCCAGCAGTTTGATGGACGGCGGGAATGAAGCTTTCTTT
TRBV10-3	.	TRBJ2-1	.	CAISDRGEQFF	TGTGCCATCAGTGACCGGGGTGAGCAGTTCTTC
TRBV5-1	.	TRBJ2-5	.	CASSLGQPLRTETQYF	TGCGCCAGCAGCTTGGGTCAGCCCCTAAGGACAGAGACCCAGTACTTC
TRBV3-1	.	TRBJ1-1	TRBD1	CASSQEGTGGTEAFF	TGTGCCAGCAGCCAAGAAGGGACAGGGGGCACTGAAGCTTTCTTT
TRBV10-3	few	TRBJ1-1	.	CAIRPDFGTEAFF	TGTGCCATCAGGCCGGATTTTGGGACTGAAGCTTTCTTT
TRBV19	.	TRBJ2-1	.	CASSMDRYNEQFF	TGTGCCAGTAGTATGGACAGATACAATGAGCAGTTCTTC
TRBV5-1	few	TRBJ2-1	TRBD1	CASSFAGTGLEQFF	TGCGCCAGCAGCTTTGCCGGGACAGGGCTTGAGCAGTTCTTC
TRBV7-2	.	TRBJ2-1	TRBD2	CASSSVGTSGNNEQFF	TGTGCCAGCAGCTCCGTCGGGACTAGCGGTAACAATGAGCAGTTCTTC
TRBV9	few	TRBJ2-1	.	CASSPVVDAYNEQFF	TGTGCCAGCAGCCCCGTAGTTGATGCCTACAATGAGCAGTTCTTC
TRBV20-1	.	TRBJ2-1	.	CSAPPRLSGGGNEQFF	TGCAGTGCTCCACCCCGACTCAGTGGAGGGGGCAATGAGCAGTTCTTC
TRBV12-3/TRBV12-4	.	TRBJ2-2	.	CASSQWAEGGQLHTGELFF	TGTGCCAGCAGCCAATGGGCCGAGGGGGGACAGCTTCACACCGGGGAGCTGTTTTTT
TRBV13	.	TRBJ1-5	.	CASSFQGLGSNQPQHF	TGTGCCAGCAGCTTCCAGGGTTTGGGGAGCAATCAGCCCCAGCATTTT
TRBV27	.	TRBJ2-1	.	CASSPRIRVLSEQFF	TGTGCCAGCAGTCCCAGGATCCGGGTACTGAGTGAGCAGTTCTTC
TRBV12-3/TRBV12-4	few	TRBJ2-1	TRBD2	CASSPAPGLAAYNEQFF	TGTGCCAGCAGTCCCGCCCCGGGACTAGCGGCCTACAATGAGCAGTTCTTC
TRBV3-1	.	TRBJ1-6	TRBD1	CASSQSGQGRRPLHF	TGTGCCAGCAGCCAATCCGGACAGGGACGTCGTCCCCTCCACTTT
TRBV27	few	TRBJ2-1	.	CASSLPGQAYNEQFF	TGTGCCAGCAGTTTACCGGGGCAGGCCTACAATGAGCAGTTCTTC
TRBV5-5	.	TRBJ2-5	.	CASSLIFGGGETQYF	TGTGCCAGCAGCTTGATCTTTGGAGGCGGAGAGACCCAGTACTTC
TRBV30	.	TRBJ1-5	.	CAWGVQANQPQHF	TGTGCCTGGGGCGTGCAGGCAAATCAGCCCCAGCATTTT
TRBV30	.	TRBJ2-5	TRBD1	CAWSVQAGGETQYF	TGTGCCTGGAGTGTACAGGCAGGGGGAGAGACCCAGTACTTC
TRBV6-5	.	TRBJ2-2	.	CASSYSISRNTGELFF	TGTGCCAGCAGTTACTCGATTTCCAGGAACACCGGGGAGCTGTTTTTT
TRBV20-1	few	TRBJ2-3	.	CSARVSAARGTDTQYF	TGCAGTGCTAGGGTTAGCGCGGCTCGCGGCACAGATACGCAGTATTTT
TRBV5-1	few	TRBJ2-1	TRBD2	CASSSTGGPYNEQFF	TGCGCCAGCAGCTCGACGGGGGGACCCTACAATGAGCAGTTCTTC
TRBV12-3/TRBV12-4	few	TRBJ2-5	.	CASSLVLWETQYF	TGTGCCAGCAGTTTAGTACTGTGGGAGACCCAGTACTTC
TRBV24-1	.	TRBJ2-3	TRBD2	CATQRGGRDTQYF	TGTGCCACCCAGCGGGGGGGCCGTGATACGCAGTATTTT
TRBV20-1	.	TRBJ2-1	TRBD2	CSPSGAGGHEQFF	TGCTCCCCCAGTGGAGCGGGAGGCCATGAGCAGTTCTTC
TRBV5-1	few	TRBJ1-1	.	CASSFSVTGTEAFF	TGCGCCAGCAGCTTCTCGGTGACGGGCACTGAAGCTTTCTTT
TRBV3-1	.	TRBJ2-5	.	CASSQSDGRETQYF	TGTGCCAGCAGCCAAAGCGATGGAAGGGAGACCCAGTACTTC
TRBV6-4	few	TRBJ2-3	TRBD2	CAFSLVGTSGGTSTDTQYF	TGTGCCTTCAGTTTAGTCGGGACTAGCGGGGGGACTAGCACAGATACGCAGTATTTT
TRBV12-3/TRBV12-4	.	TRBJ2-2	.	CASSLGRGPIGELFF	TGTGCCAGCAGTTTAGGAAGAGGCCCAATCGGGGAGCTGTTTTTT
TRBV20-1	few	TRBJ2-5	TRBD2	CSARRGTSGGKETQYF	TGCAGTGCTAGGCGAGGGACTAGCGGGGGTAAAGAGACCCAGTACTTC
TRBV10-3	few	TRBJ2-2	.	CAISVRLDTGELFF	TGTGCCATCAGTGTCAGGCTAGACACCGGGGAGCTGTTTTTT
TRBV20-1	few	TRBJ2-1	.	CSAPGGRGNEQFF	TGCAGTGCCCCCGGGGGTAGAGGGAATGAGCAGTTCTTC
TRBV5-1	.	TRBJ2-3	.	CASSSGAGIDTQYF	TGCGCCAGCAGCTCAGGCGCGGGGATAGATACGCAGTATTTT
TRBV29-1	few	TRBJ1-1	TRBD1	CSAVMVQGSTEAFF	TGCAGCGCCGTTATGGTACAGGGGAGCACTGAAGCTTTCTTT